The T cell receptor (beta chain) described here comes from a study of blood T cell repertoires in COVID-19. The overall study: COVID-19 samples from acute and convalescent phases originated in the United States, Italy and Spain. Sample material is recorded as cDNA or gDNA derived from T cells, B-cell-depleted T cells, or PBMCs.

As processed by the authors: Amplifying reference gene primers gave estimates of nucleated cell counts. Here immunoSEQ multiplex PCR was the method, and the copy in TCRdb shows in-frame clones only, minus some. V and J calls plus clone size are reproduced from that table; the DNA served to infer D and trimming. In the table there are under 170,000 clones, 65% to 90% of which are singletons. CDR1 is DFQATT and CDR2 is SNEGSKA in the germline V gene (reference sequence). The CDR3 has 13 amino acids. V shed 3 bases, J shed 9 bases, and the junction held 4 bases outside the gene matches. The sequenced material came from peripheral blood. The rearrangement uses TRBV20-1 and TRBJ2-1; 11 positions agree with TRBD2. This sequence originates from a man between 65 and 85 years old with acute or convalescent COVID-19. CDR3: CSASSGRATEQFF. The CDR3, as DNA: TGCAGTGCTAGTAGCGGGAGGGCCACTGAGCAGTTCTTC.